The 5 T cell receptor beta chains presented below share a single source sample, sequenced in a study of CD8 T cells in Susac syndrome. Random hexamers primed reverse transcription of about 0.5 to 1 ug RNA. TCRdb redid the calling of the immunoSEQ multiplex PCR reads with MiXCR, one entry per CDR3 protein. The table has under 200,000 distinct CDR3 sequences, approximately 95% seen once. Sequenced input: CD8+ T cells from PBMCs. These receptors were collected from a human donor with Susac syndrome.

The CDR3 bases are TGTGCCAGCAGCGGTTTTTGGACAGGTGGTCGTGGGAACACTGAAGCTTTCTTT. As protein: CASSGFWTGGRGNTEAFF. The gene calls are TRBV7-8 and TRBJ1-1; 7 positions agree with TRBD1. The CDR3 totals 18 residues. Per the germline V gene, CDR1 is SGHVS and CDR2 is FQNEAQ. The junction had 16 bases not matched to a gene; V was cut back by 5 bases and J by 1 base.

The chain carries TRBV30 and TRBJ2-1; tentatively, D is TRBD1 (5 bases). CDR1 is GTSNPN, CDR2 SVGIG, per germline (reference sequence). Deletions cut 8 bases from V and 4 bases from J, with 9 bases between. The CDR3 consists of 11 residues. CDR3 residues: CAGASYNEQFF. DNA of the CDR3: TGTGCCGGGGCTTCTTACAATGAGCAGTTCTTC. Supplemented by reference TRBV30 and TRBJ2-1, the full variable domain reads SQTIHQWPATLVQPVGSPLSLECTVEGTSNPNLYWYRQAAGRGLQLLFYSVGIGQISSEVPQNLSASRPQDRQFILSSKKLLLSDSGFYLCAGASYNEQFFGPGTRLTVL.

This sequence joins TRBV9 and TRBJ2-7; TRBD2 aligns across 10 bases. The CDR3 loop spans 15 amino acids. The J segment lost 1 base and the V segment lost 4 bases, leaving 5 bases of the junction unmatched. CDR1 SGDLS and CDR2 YYNGEE come from the germline V gene. DNA of the CDR3: TGTGCCAGCAGCCAAGGACTAGCGGAATCCTACGAGCAGTACTTC. Translated, it gives CASSQGLAESYEQYF. Looking up the rest from reference TRBV9 and TRBJ2-7 gives the full variable domain: DSGVTQTPKHLITATGQRVTLRCSPRSGDLSVYWYQQSLDQGLQFLIQYYNGEERAKGNILERFSAQQFPDLHSELNLSSLELGDSALYFCASSQGLAESYEQYFGPGTRLTVT.

The chain carries TRBV20-1 and TRBJ2-3; either TRBD1 or TRBD2 may supply D (7 bases each). The CDR3 has 17 amino acids. Deletions cut 4 bases from V and 3 bases from J, with 23 bases between. Looked up from germline, CDR1 is DFQATT and CDR2 is SNEGSKA (reference sequence). DNA for the CDR3: TGCAGTGCTAACCCCTCTCCAGGGGGGGCCTCGACAGATACGCAGTATTTT. Translated: CSANPSPGGASTDTQYF.

This chain links TRBV29-1 with TRBJ2-3, with 10 bases matching TRBD2. The length of the CDR3 is 14 residues. Germline assignment: CDR1 SQVTM and CDR2 ANQGSEA. Trimming at V came to 5 bases and at J to 2 bases, leaving 4 bases not matched to a gene. The CDR3 region is CSVHSGGTTDTQYF. The DNA of the CDR3 is TGCAGCGTTCATAGCGGGGGGACCACAGATACGCAGTATTTT.